In its sample, the clone carrying this TCR beta chain was seen many times. Its antigen is unidentified. This sample is part of a study of post-analysis software for immune sequencing data. General study results and limits: When patients were compared with controls, roughly five TRBV segments were more frequent, TRBV5-6, TRBV5-1 and TRBV20-1 among them.

Each TCR beta cDNA library carried unique molecular identifiers. The source material, about 0.95 to 10 million T cells, gave rise to roughly 500,000 cDNA molecules. TCRdb analysed the PCR reads with MiXCR anew, one entry per CDR3 protein. This table has roughly 400,000 distinct CDR3 sequences, 35% to 45% appearing once. The V gene lost 1 base and the J gene lost 7 bases, with 14 bases spanning the gap. CDR1 MGHRA and CDR2 YSYEKL come from the germline V gene. The CDR3 loop spans 14 amino acids. The V gene is TRBV4-1, the J gene TRBJ2-7, with D possibly being TRBD1 (6 bases). Source material: blood. The TCR was taken from a girl aged 2 to 10 with multiple sclerosis. CDR3 coding DNA: TGCGCCAGCAGCCAAGGGGCAGGGGTTGGAGAGCAGTACTTC. This codes for CASSQGAGVGEQYF.